Shown below are 3 T cell receptor beta chains from a single sample sequenced in a study of T cells in Graves' hyperthyroidism and ophthalmopathy. TCR beta CDR3 regions were amplified from RNA transcripts. During a first-round RT-PCR of the TCR CDR3, the HTBI primer set was used. One entry per CDR3 protein, called by TCRdb with MiXCR from the multiplex PCR reads. The profile shows some 620,000 distinct CDR3 sequences, 16% of them singletons. Input material: blood. Every receptor here comes from a woman in her twenties or thirties with Graves' hyperthyroidism.

There are many counts of this clonotype. The V and J genes are TRBV15 and TRBJ2-1; 10 bases align to TRBD2. The CDR3 extends over 15 amino acids. The junction had 6 bases not matched to a gene; V was cut back by 1 base and J by 9 bases. CDR1 and CDR2 (germline): LNHNV, YYDKDF (reference sequence). The CDR3 sequence: CATSRALAGVLEQFF. The CDR3 DNA reads TGTGCCACCAGCAGAGCGCTAGCGGGAGTTCTTGAGCAGTTCTTC. The whole variable domain, remainder taken from reference TRBV15 and TRBJ2-1, is DAMVIQNPRYQVTQFGKPVTLSCSQTLNHNVMYWYQQKSSQAPKLLFHYYDKDFNNEADTPDNFQSRRPNTSFCFLDIRSPGLGDTAMYLCATSRALAGVLEQFFGPGTRLTVL.

This clonotype was seen many times. The CDR3 DNA reads as TGTGCCAGCACCATAGCGGGAGGGAGCACAGATACGCAGTATTTT. Its translation is CASTIAGGSTDTQYF. The chain carries TRBV2 and TRBJ2-3; the match to TRBD2 covers 11 bases. CDR3 length equals 15 residues. V lost 7 bases, J lost 0 bases, and 3 bases stayed unmatched. CDR1 SNHLY and CDR2 FYNNEI come from the germline V gene.

This clonotype was found many times. The chain links TRBV14 to TRBJ2-7; tentatively, D is TRBD2 (6 bases). The germline V gene encodes CDR1 SGHDN and CDR2 FVKESK. CDR3 length: 15 residues. The germline V and J ends were trimmed by 2 bases and 3 bases, with 14 bases remaining between them. CDR3 in amino acids: CASSQWGRGNYEQYF. The CDR3 nucleotides read TGTGCCAGCAGCCAATGGGGACGCGGGAACTACGAGCAGTACTTC.